A few counts support the clone carrying this TCR beta chain. Alongside a J-beta primer mix, a sample-barcoded 5' primer served in a second PCR lasting about 7 to 12 cycles. Carrying 12 random nucleotides, a template-switch adaptor labeled each individual cDNA molecule. One entry per CDR3 protein, called by TCRdb with MiXCR from the 5' RACE reads. The sample includes hundreds of thousands of distinct CDR3 sequences, around half of them seen just once. This entry belongs to a study of blood T cells in healthy people across ages. Per the germline V gene, CDR1 is KGHSH and CDR2 is LQKENI. With 0 bases clipped from V and 10 bases from J, the junction kept 5 bases outside the gene matches. This CDR3 comprises 14 residues.

The chain uses TRBV18 and TRBJ2-1; 8 nucleotides align to TRBD2. Sample: blood. This clonotype originated in a woman aged 60-70 years in good health. The CDR3 here is CASSPPSAGEEQFF. The CDR3 DNA reads TGTGCCAGCTCACCACCTTCAGCGGGAGAAGAGCAGTTCTTC.